Presented here are 5 T cell receptor beta chains from one specimen sequenced in a study of T cell responses to AZD1222 COVID-19 vaccine. Sequencing was performed with immunoSEQ multiplex PCR; in TCRdb, only in-frame clones are kept and a portion is missing. The sample consists of 110,000 or so clones, 75% to 90% of them appearing once. This sample comprised peripheral blood, obtained 28 days after the second AZD1222 dose. The receptors were sampled from an adult who received the AZD1222 COVID-19 vaccine.

V and J are TRBV15 and TRBJ1-5; 7 nucleotides match TRBD1. The germline CDR1 and CDR2 sequences are LNHNV and YYDKDF (reference sequence). The trim removed 5 bases at V and 3 bases at J, leaving 7 bases unmatched. The CDR3 sequence is 15 residues long. CDR3 sequence reads: CATSGAGGPNQPQHF. DNA of the CDR3: TGTGCCACCAGCGGTGCAGGGGGTCCCAATCAGCCCCAGCATTTT.

The chain links TRBV20-1 to TRBJ2-3; D is perhaps TRBD2 (6 bases). This CDR3 is built from 15 residues. Germline V gives CDR1 DFQATT, CDR2 SNEGSKA (reference sequence). The V end was cut by 3 bases, the J end by 3 bases, with 16 bases between. CDR3 DNA: TGCAGTGCTAGTCCACCGGGACTTTGGACAGATACGCAGTATTTT. Residues: CSASPPGLWTDTQYF.

This chain uses TRBV7-6 with TRBJ2-7; 9 bases fit TRBD1. The CDR3 consists of 15 residues. With V trimmed by 3 bases and J by 5 bases, 8 bases remained unmatched. The germline CDR1 and CDR2 sequences are SGHVS and FNYEAQ. The CDR3 DNA sequence: TGTGCCAGCAGCTTTTGGGACGGGGACAGGGACGAGCAGTACTTC. Translation gives CASSFWDGDRDEQYF.

The CDR3 loop is CASSGRGQGYTEAFF. The CDR3 DNA reads TGTGCCAGCAGCGGGAGGGGACAGGGGTACACTGAAGCTTTCTTT. The chain has TRBV9 and TRBJ1-1; 10 positions match TRBD1. The ends lost 3 bases at V and 3 bases at J; junction bases unmatched: 5. The CDR3 is 15 amino acids. The V gene's germline CDR1 is SGDLS and CDR2 YYNGEE.

The rearrangement joins TRBV9 to TRBJ2-3; D ambiguous. Germline CDR1 SGDLS, CDR2 YYNGEE. Trimming stripped 3 bases from V and 6 bases from J, with 8 bases between. The CDR3 covers 12 residues. This CDR3 reads CASSALPDTQYF. CDR3 sequence (DNA): TGTGCCAGCAGCGCCCTACCCGATACGCAGTATTTT.